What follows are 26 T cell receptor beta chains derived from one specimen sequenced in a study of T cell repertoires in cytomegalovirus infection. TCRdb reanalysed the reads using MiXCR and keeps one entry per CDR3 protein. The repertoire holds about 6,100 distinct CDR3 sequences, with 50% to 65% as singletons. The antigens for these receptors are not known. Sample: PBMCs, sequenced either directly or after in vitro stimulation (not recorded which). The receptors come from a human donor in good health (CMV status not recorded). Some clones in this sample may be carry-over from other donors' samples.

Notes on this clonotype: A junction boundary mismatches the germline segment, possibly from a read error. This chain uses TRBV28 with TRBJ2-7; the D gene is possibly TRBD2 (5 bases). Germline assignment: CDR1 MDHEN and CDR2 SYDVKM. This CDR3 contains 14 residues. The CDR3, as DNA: TGTGCCCTCACTCCCACCCAACTAGACTACGATCAGTCCTTC. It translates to CALTPTQLDYDQSF.

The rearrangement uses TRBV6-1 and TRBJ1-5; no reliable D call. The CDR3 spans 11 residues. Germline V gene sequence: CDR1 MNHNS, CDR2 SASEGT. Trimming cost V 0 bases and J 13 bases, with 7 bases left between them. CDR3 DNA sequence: TGTGCCAGCAGTGAAGCAATTAAGCAGCATTTT. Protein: CASSEAIKQHF.

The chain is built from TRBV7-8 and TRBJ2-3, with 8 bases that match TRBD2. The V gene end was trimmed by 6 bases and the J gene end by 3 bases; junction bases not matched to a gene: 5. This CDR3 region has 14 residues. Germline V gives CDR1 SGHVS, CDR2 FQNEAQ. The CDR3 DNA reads TGTGCCAGCAGAACCGGGAGGGTAACAGATACGCAGTATTTT. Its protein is CASRTGRVTDTQYF.

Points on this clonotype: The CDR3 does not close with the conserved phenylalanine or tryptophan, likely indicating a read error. In DNA form, the CDR3 reads TGTGCCAGCAGCGTGGGACAGTACTACGAGCAGTACTGC. It codes for CASSVGQYYEQYC. The chain carries TRBV7-3 and TRBJ2-7; 7 bases fit TRBD1. V was clipped by 5 bases and J by 3 bases; unmatched bases: 4. There are 13 residues in the CDR3. CDR1 and CDR2 from the germline V gene are SGHTA and FQGTGA.

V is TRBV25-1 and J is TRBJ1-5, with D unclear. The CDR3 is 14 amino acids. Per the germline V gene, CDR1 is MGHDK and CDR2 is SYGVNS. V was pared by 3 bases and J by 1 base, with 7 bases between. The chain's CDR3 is CASSDLDSNQPQHF. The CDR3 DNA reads TGTGCCAGCAGTGATTTAGACAGCAATCAGCCCCAGCATTTT.

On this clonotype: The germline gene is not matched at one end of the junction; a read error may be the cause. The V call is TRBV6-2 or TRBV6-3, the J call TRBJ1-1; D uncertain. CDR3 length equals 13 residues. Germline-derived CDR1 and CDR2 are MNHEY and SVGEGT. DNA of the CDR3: TGTGCCAGCAGTTCCCCAGAACCGAACACTGAAGCTTTT. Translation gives CASSSPEPNTEAF.

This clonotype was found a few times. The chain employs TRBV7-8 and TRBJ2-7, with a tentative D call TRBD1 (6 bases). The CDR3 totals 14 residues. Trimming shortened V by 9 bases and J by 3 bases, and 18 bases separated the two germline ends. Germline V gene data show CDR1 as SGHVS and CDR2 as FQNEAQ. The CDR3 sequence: CARCWDTPFYEQYF. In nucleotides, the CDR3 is TGTGCCAGGTGCTGGGACACCCCTTTCTACGAGCAGTACTTC. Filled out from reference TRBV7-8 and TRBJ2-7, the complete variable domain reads GAGVSQSPRYKVAKRGQDVALRCDPISGHVSLFWYQQALGQGPEFLTYFQNEAQLDKSGLPSDRFFAERPEGSVSTLKIQRTQQEDSAVYLCARCWDTPFYEQYFGPGTRLTVT.

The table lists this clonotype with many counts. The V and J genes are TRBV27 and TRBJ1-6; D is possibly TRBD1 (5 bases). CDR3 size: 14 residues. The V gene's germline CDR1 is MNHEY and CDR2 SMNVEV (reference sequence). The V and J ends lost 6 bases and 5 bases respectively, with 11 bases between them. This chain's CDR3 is CASSPGTHNSPLHF. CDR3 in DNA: TGTGCCAGCAGCCCAGGGACTCATAATTCACCCCTCCACTTT.

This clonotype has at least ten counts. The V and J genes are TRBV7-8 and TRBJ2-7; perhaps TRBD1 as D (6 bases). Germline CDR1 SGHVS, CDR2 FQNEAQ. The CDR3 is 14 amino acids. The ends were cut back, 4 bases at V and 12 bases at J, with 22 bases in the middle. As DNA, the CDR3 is TGTGCCAGCAGCTGGGACACCCCTGTCGACGAGACGTACTTC. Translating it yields CASSWDTPVDETYF.

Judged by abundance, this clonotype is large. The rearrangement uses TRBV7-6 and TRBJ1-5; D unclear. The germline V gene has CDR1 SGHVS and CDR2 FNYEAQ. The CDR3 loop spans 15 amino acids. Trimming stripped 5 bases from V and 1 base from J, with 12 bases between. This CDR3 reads CASSPETYSNQPQHF. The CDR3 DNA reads TGTGCCAGCAGCCCCGAAACATACAGCAATCAGCCCCAGCATTTT.

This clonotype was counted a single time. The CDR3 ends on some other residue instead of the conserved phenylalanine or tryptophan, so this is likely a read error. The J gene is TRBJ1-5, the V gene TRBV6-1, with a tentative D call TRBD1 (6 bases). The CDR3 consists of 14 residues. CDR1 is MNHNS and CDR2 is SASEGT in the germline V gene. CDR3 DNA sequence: TGTGACAGCAGCATGGGACATAAGAATCAGCCCCAGCATGTT. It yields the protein CDSSMGHKNQPQHV.

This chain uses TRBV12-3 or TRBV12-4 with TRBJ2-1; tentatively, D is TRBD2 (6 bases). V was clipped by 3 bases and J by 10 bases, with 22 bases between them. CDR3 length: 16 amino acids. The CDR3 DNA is TGTGCCAGCAGTTTTCCGTGGGGGACTTATTCATCGGAGCAGTTCTTC. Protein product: CASSFPWGTYSSEQFF.

CDR3 loop: CASSPVAGGYGYTF. The CDR3 nucleotides are TGTGCCAGCAGCCCCGTCGCGGGGGGCTATGGCTACACCTTC. V usage is TRBV11-2 and J usage is TRBJ1-2; weak D call: TRBD1 (5 bases). Trimming removed 5 bases from V and 4 bases from J, with 14 bases in between. Germline CDR1 reads SGHAT; CDR2 reads FQNNGV. The CDR3 extends over 14 amino acids.

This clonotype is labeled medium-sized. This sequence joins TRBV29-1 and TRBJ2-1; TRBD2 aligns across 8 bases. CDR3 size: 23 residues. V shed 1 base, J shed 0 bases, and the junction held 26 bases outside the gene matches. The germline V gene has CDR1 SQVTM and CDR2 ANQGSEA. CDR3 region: CSVEGIGTSGREVVKSSYNEQFF. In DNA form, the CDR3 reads TGCAGCGTTGAAGGAATCGGGACCTCTGGGCGGGAGGTGGTGAAAAGCTCCTACAATGAGCAGTTCTTC.

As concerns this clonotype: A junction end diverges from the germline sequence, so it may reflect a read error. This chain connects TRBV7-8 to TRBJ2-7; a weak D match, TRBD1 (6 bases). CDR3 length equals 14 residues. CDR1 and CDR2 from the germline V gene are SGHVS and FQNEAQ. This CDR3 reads CASSWDKPGAEPSF. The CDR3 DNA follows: TGTGCCAGCAGCTGGGACAAACCTGGCGCCGAGCCGTCCTTC.

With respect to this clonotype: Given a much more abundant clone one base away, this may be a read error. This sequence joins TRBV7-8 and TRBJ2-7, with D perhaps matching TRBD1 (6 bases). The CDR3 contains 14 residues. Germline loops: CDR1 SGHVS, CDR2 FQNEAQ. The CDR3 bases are TGTGCCTGCAGATGGGACACCCCTTTCGACGAGCAGTACTTC. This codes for CACRWDTPFDEQYF.

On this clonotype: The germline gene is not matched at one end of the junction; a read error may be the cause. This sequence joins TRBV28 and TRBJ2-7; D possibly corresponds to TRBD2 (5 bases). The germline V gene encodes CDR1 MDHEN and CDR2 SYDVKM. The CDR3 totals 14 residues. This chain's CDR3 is CAITPTQLDDDQYF. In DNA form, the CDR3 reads TGTGCCATCACTCCCACCCAACTAGACGACGATCAGTACTTC.

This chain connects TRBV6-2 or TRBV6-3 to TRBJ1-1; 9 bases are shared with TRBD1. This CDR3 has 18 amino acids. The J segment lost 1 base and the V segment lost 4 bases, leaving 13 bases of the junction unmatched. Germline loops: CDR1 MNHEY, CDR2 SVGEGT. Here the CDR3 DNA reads TGTGCCAGCAGTTCCTCGGGACAGGGTGCACGGTGGAACACTGAAGCTTTCTTT. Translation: CASSSSGQGARWNTEAFF.

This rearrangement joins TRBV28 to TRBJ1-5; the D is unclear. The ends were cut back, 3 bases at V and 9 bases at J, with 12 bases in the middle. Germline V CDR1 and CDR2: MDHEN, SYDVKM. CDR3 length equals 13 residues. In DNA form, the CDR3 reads TGTGCCAGCAGTTTGGTTGGTTTGCGGCCCCAGCATTTT. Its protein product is CASSLVGLRPQHF.

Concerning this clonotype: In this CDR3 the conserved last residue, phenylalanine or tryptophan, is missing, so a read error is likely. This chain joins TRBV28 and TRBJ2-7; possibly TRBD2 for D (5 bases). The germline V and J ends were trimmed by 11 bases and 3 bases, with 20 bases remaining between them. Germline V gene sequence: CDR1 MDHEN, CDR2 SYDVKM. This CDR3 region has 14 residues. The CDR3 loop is CALTPTQLDYEQYC. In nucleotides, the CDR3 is TGTGCCCTTACTCCCACCCAACTAGACTACGAGCAGTACTGC.

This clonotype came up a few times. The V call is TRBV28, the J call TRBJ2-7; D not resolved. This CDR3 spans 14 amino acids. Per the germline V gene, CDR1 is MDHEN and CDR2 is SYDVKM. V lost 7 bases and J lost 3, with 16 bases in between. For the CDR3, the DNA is TGTGCCAGCAATCCCACCCAGCGAGACTACGAGCAGTACTTC. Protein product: CASNPTQRDYEQYF.

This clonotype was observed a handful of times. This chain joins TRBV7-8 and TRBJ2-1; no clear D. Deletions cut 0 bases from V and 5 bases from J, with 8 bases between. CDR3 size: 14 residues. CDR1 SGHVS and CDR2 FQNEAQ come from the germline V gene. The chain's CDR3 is CASSLAFTDNEQFF. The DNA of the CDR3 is TGTGCCAGCAGCTTAGCGTTCACGGACAATGAGCAGTTCTTC.

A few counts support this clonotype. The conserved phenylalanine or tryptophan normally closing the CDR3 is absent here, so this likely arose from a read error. DNA for the CDR3: TGTGCCAGAAGATGGGACACCCCTGGCTACGAGCAGTACTTA. Translated, it gives CARRWDTPGYEQYL. The chain links TRBV7-8 to TRBJ2-7, with D possibly being TRBD1 (6 bases). The ends were cut back, 9 bases at V and 3 bases at J, with 18 bases in the middle. Germline loops: CDR1 SGHVS, CDR2 FQNEAQ. This CDR3 spans 14 amino acids.

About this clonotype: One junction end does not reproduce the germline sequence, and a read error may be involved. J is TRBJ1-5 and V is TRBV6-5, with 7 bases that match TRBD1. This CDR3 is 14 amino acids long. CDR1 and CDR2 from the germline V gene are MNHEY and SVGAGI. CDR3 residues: CARRMGQKNHPTHF. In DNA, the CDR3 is TGTGCCCGCAGAATGGGACAGAAGAATCATCCCACGCATTTT.

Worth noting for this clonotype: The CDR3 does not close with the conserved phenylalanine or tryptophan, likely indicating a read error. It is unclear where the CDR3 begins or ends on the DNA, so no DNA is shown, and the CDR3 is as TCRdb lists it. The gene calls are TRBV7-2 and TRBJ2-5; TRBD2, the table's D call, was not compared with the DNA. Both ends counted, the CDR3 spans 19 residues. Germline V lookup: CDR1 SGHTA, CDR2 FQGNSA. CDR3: CASSLREARGRPEGETKYL.

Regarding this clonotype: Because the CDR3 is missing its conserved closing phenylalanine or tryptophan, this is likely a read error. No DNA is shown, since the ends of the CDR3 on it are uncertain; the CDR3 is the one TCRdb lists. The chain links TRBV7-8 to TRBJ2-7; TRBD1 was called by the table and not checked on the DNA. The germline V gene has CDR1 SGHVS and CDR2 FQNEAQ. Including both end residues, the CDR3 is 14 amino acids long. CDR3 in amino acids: CASSWDTPGDETCL.